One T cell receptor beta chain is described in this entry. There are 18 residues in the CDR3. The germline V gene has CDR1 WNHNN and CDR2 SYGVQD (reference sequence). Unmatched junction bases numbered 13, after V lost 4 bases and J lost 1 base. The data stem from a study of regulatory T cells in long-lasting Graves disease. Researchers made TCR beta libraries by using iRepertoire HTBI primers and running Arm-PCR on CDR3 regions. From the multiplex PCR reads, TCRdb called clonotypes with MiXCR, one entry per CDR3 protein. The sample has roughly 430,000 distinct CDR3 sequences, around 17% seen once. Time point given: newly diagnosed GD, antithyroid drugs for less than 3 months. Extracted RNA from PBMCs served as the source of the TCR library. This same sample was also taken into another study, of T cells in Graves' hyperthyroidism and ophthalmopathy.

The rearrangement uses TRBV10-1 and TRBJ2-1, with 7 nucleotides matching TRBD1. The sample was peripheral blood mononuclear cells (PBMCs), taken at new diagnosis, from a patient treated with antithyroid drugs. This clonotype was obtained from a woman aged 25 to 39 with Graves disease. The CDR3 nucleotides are TGCGCCAGCAGTGTAGCAAAGGGACAGCTTCGGTCCTACAATGAGCAGTTCTTC. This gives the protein CASSVAKGQLRSYNEQFF.